These T cell receptor beta chains were read from a single sample in a study of early T cells in non-severe SARS-CoV-2 infection. Each CDR3 protein is one row after TCRdb ran MiXCR on the 5' RACE reads. Of around 57,000 distinct CDR3 sequences listed, 4.5% to 7.5% were seen once; the top ten hold about 3.6%. Sample: whole blood, taken at baseline. The receptors were sampled from an adult who was a healthcare worker with PCR-confirmed SARS-CoV-2 infection or an uninfected control (not recorded which). Each CDR3 is given with its conserved first and last residue. D genes are given only for firm matches. Clone size, where shown, is once, few, many, or a class for clones that have expanded.

v_call	cdr3_length	clone_size	j_call	d_call	cdr3_nt	cdr3_aa
TRBV6-6	14	many	TRBJ2-2	TRBD1	TGTGCCAGCACGCCGGGACAGACCACCGGGGAGCTGTTTTTT	CASTPGQTTGELFF
TRBV13	14	-	TRBJ1-2	-	TGTGCCAGCAGCCCCCGGAGAGCTAACTATGGCTACACCTTC	CASSPRRANYGYTF
TRBV5-1	16	many	TRBJ2-5	TRBD2	TGCGCCAGCAGCTTGGTTCCCAGCGGGAGAACAGAGACCCAGTACTTC	CASSLVPSGRTETQYF
TRBV1	17	many	TRBJ2-3	-	TGCACCAGCAGCCAATACAGCGGGAGGCGTAGCACAGATACGCAGTATTTT	CTSSQYSGRRSTDTQYF
TRBV7-8	21	many	TRBJ1-5	TRBD1	TGTGCCAGCAGCTTAGCGACGTGGAAGTGGACAGGGGATTATAGCAATCAGCCCCAGCATTTT	CASSLATWKWTGDYSNQPQHF
TRBV29-1	13	many	TRBJ1-1	TRBD1	TGCAGCGTCGCACAGGGGCGGGGCACTGAAGCTTTCTTT	CSVAQGRGTEAFF
TRBV6-5	15	few	TRBJ2-7	-	TGTGCCAGCAGTTATTCGGGGGCGAGCTCCTACGAGCAGTACTTC	CASSYSGASSYEQYF
TRBV28	14	few	TRBJ2-1	-	TGTGCCAGCAGTTCACCGGACACGGGCAATGAGCAGTTCTTC	CASSSPDTGNEQFF
TRBV12-3/TRBV12-4	18	many	TRBJ1-3	TRBD1	TGTGCCAGCAGTTACAGGGGGGCTACCCTATATACTGGAAACACCATATATTTT	CASSYRGATLYTGNTIYF
TRBV7-9	17	-	TRBJ2-7	-	TGTGCCAGCAGCCCTCGCGCATGGGGGATCCCTTTCTACGAGCAGTACTTC	CASSPRAWGIPFYEQYF
TRBV24-1	11	-	TRBJ2-1	-	TGTGCCACCAGTGAATACAATGAGCAGTTCTTC	CATSEYNEQFF
TRBV7-3	16	many	TRBJ2-3	TRBD2	TGTGCCAGCAGCTCCTCGACTAGCGGGCTTAGGGATACGCAGTATTTT	CASSSSTSGLRDTQYF
TRBV18	15	many	TRBJ2-5	TRBD1	TGTGCCAGCTCACCCCGACAGGGAGAGAAAGAGACCCAGTACTTC	CASSPRQGEKETQYF
TRBV6-4	16	many	TRBJ2-6	-	TGTGCCAGCAGTAGGGAGTACGGAGCTGGGGCCAACGTCCTGACTTTC	CASSREYGAGANVLTF
TRBV12-3/TRBV12-4	15	-	TRBJ1-1	-	TGTGCCAGCAGTTTAGGGGGGAATCTGAACACTGAAGCTTTCTTT	CASSLGGNLNTEAFF
TRBV6-6	14	many	TRBJ1-5	-	TGTGCCAGCAGTCCCAGGGGTACCAATCAGCCCCAGCATTTT	CASSPRGTNQPQHF
TRBV28	13	many	TRBJ1-5	-	TGTGCCAGCAAGTTGGCAGGGTATCAGCCCCAGCATTTT	CASKLAGYQPQHF
TRBV20-1	15	few	TRBJ2-7	-	TGCAGTGCTAGAATGGGTGGAGGGATCAACTACGAGCAGTACTTC	CSARMGGGINYEQYF
TRBV6-5	15	few	TRBJ2-2	TRBD1	TGTGCCAGCAGGACCGGGACAGGGGGAACCGGGGAGCTGTTTTTT	CASRTGTGGTGELFF
TRBV20-1	12	-	TRBJ2-3	-	TGCAGTGCTAGACATCCCGGAGATACGCAGTATTTT	CSARHPGDTQYF
TRBV20-1	12	-	TRBJ1-1	-	TGCAGTGCCACAAGGGTTCCCACTGAAGCTTTCTTT	CSATRVPTEAFF
TRBV7-6	16	few	TRBJ2-1	TRBD2	TGTGCCAGCAGCCCCGGGACTAGCGGGATGTACAATGAGCAGTTCTTC	CASSPGTSGMYNEQFF
TRBV29-1	14	many	TRBJ2-7	TRBD1	TGCAGCGTTTTCCCCGGGACAGGGACCTACGAGCAGTACTTC	CSVFPGTGTYEQYF
TRBV6-6	19	many	TRBJ1-5	TRBD1	TGTGCCAGCAGTTACTCTAGTTCTCGCAGGGGGCTAACCTCACAGCCCCAGCATTTT	CASSYSSSRRGLTSQPQHF
TRBV6-2/TRBV6-3	17	few	TRBJ2-3	TRBD2	TGTGCCAGCAGTTACTACCTAGCGGGAGGCTACACAGATACGCAGTATTTT	CASSYYLAGGYTDTQYF
TRBV28	16	-	TRBJ2-1	TRBD2	TGTGCCAGCAGTTTCCTAGCTCGGACTAGCGGCAATGAGCAGTTCTTC	CASSFLARTSGNEQFF
TRBV28	14	-	TRBJ2-6	-	TGTGCCAGCAGTTTCCCAGGACAGGCCAACGTCCTGACTTTC	CASSFPGQANVLTF
TRBV7-8	14	many	TRBJ2-1	-	TGTGCCAGCAGCCTTTCCGTCGGACCCGTGGAGCAGTTCTTC	CASSLSVGPVEQFF
TRBV28	16	many	TRBJ1-3	-	TGTGCCAGCAGTTTGGGGACAAGACTTTCTGGAAACACCATATATTTT	CASSLGTRLSGNTIYF
TRBV19	14	many	TRBJ2-7	TRBD2	TGTGCCAGTAGTATGTCTAGCGGGACTCGCGAGCAGTACTTC	CASSMSSGTREQYF
TRBV20-1	15	many	TRBJ2-5	TRBD2	TGCAGTGCTAGGGCTAGCGGGAGCTTTGGGGAGACCCAGTACTTC	CSARASGSFGETQYF
TRBV18	13	many	TRBJ1-4	-	TGTGCCAGCTCACCACCGGACGGTGAAAAACTGTTTTTT	CASSPPDGEKLFF
TRBV20-1	14	-	TRBJ1-3	-	TGCAGTGCCCCATTAGGGAACTCTGGAAACACCATATATTTT	CSAPLGNSGNTIYF
TRBV6-1	16	many	TRBJ1-4	-	TGTGCCAGCAGTGAAGCGTTACGTCTCGGCGGCGTAAAACTGTTTTTT	CASSEALRLGGVKLFF
TRBV2	14	few	TRBJ2-1	-	TGTGCCAGCAGTGGGGACTACCCAGGGGGTGAGCAGTTCTTC	CASSGDYPGGEQFF
TRBV7-6	15	-	TRBJ2-1	TRBD1	TGTGCCAGCAGCTTCGGGACAGGGCCCTACAATGAGCAGTTCTTC	CASSFGTGPYNEQFF
TRBV7-2	16	many	TRBJ2-7	-	TGTGCCAGCAGCTCGCAGAATCCCTGGAACTCCTACGAGCAGTACTTC	CASSSQNPWNSYEQYF
TRBV9	13	many	TRBJ2-1	-	TGTGCCAGCAGCGTAGGAGAAGAACCTGAGCAGTTCTTC	CASSVGEEPEQFF
TRBV5-1	16	-	TRBJ2-7	-	TGCGCCAGCAGCTTGACCCCCGGGACTGGCTCCTACGAGCAGTACTTC	CASSLTPGTGSYEQYF
TRBV11-1	15	many	TRBJ2-7	TRBD2	TGTGCCAGCAGCAAAGCGGGACTCTCCTCCTACGAGCAGTACTTC	CASSKAGLSSYEQYF
TRBV27	15	many	TRBJ1-1	-	TGTGCCAGCACCTCCCAGTCCCGTTTGAACACTGAAGCTTTCTTT	CASTSQSRLNTEAFF